This record looks at one T cell receptor (beta chain) sequence and its context. Its target is not known. The CDR3 contains 13 residues. Trimming left V 4 bases short and J 3 bases short, with 9 bases between. Germline-derived CDR1 and CDR2 are WNHNN and SYGVQD (reference sequence). Profiled with immunoSEQ multiplex PCR; TCRdb holds only in-frame clones, not every one. The table lists tens of thousands of clones, 75% to 85% of them singletons. These data come from a study of OX40 agonist ivuxolimab in advanced cancers. At the level of the study: Hepatocellular carcinoma, melanoma, renal cell or head and neck cancer affected the dose-escalation patients. Of the participants, 40% had some prior anti-PD-1, anti-PD-L1 or anti-CTLA-4 therapy, which was allowed.

Study findings and constraints: Partial responders receiving 0.1-3.0 mg/kg showed among the lowest clonal expansion. Also present in some nonresponders was a low level of normalized T-cell clonal expansion.

The sample here was CD4+ or CD8+ T cells sorted from blood, taken in a trial of the OX40 agonist ivuxolimab. The origin of this receptor is an adult with an advanced solid tumor such as melanoma, head and neck, liver or kidney cancer. The chain employs TRBV10-1 and TRBJ1-1, with D possibly matching TRBD1 (5 bases). The CDR3 reads CASSGQGYTEAFF. CDR3 nucleotide sequence: TGCGCCAGCAGTGGTCAGGGATACACTGAAGCTTTCTTT.